What follows are 20 T cell receptor beta chains derived from one specimen sequenced in a study of T cell responses to AZD1222 COVID-19 vaccine (dated by TCRdb to about 2021). The time point label for this specimen denotes: about 28 days (+/-7) after the second vaccine dose. Libraries were constructed by the immunoSEQ multiplex PCR assay. Not all clones reach the TCRdb copy of this immuneACCESS table, which keeps in-frame sequences only. Checked studies attribute under half of the gap to unresolved V genes and leave the rest unexplained. Across this sample there are roughly 48,000 clones, with about 91% seen only once. About 5.4% of the sample is taken by the ten largest. The sample consisted of peripheral blood, taken 28 days after the second AZD1222 dose. These receptors came from an adult who received the AZD1222 COVID-19 vaccine.

In its sample, this clone was seen once. The chain employs TRBV6-5 and TRBJ1-1; D not resolved. This CDR3 has 13 amino acids. Germline V gives CDR1 MNHEY, CDR2 SVGAGI. V gave up 6 bases and J gave up 1 base, with 9 bases separating them. The CDR3, as DNA: TGTGCCAGCAGATGGAGGGCGAACACTGAAGCTTTCTTT. As protein: CASRWRANTEAFF.

J is TRBJ2-3 and V is TRBV27; 7 nucleotides line up with TRBD2. The CDR3 is made up of 15 amino acids. With 7 bases clipped from V and 3 bases from J, the junction kept 10 bases outside the gene matches. Germline assignment: CDR1 MNHEY and CDR2 SMNVEV (reference sequence). DNA for the CDR3: TGTGCCAGCAACCCTTACCTGGGGGGGACAGATACGCAGTATTTT. Its protein product is CASNPYLGGTDTQYF.

The rearrangement joins TRBV5-1 to TRBJ2-1, with 7 positions matching TRBD2. In germline, CDR1 is SGHRS, CDR2 YFSETQ. J lost 0 bases, V lost 2 bases, and 5 bases had no gene match. CDR3 size: 16 residues. The CDR3 region is CASSFRGGSSYNEQFF. The CDR3 DNA reads TGCGCCAGCAGCTTTCGCGGGGGTAGCTCCTACAATGAGCAGTTCTTC.

The chain employs TRBV29-1 and TRBJ2-7, with TRBD1 identical over 7 bases. Trimming removed 4 bases from V and 3 bases from J; junction bases left unmatched: 6. From germline, CDR1 is SQVTM and CDR2 ANQGSEA. This CDR3 region has 13 residues. The CDR3 DNA is TGCAGCGTTGGGGGGACAGTGAGCTACGAGCAGTACTTC. This translates into CSVGGTVSYEQYF.

The genes are TRBV6-5 and TRBJ1-2; the match to TRBD1 covers 12 bases. J was trimmed by 5 bases and V by 3 bases; bases with no gene match: 4. CDR3 length: 15 amino acids. Per germline, CDR1 MNHEY and CDR2 SVGAGI. In DNA, the CDR3 is TGTGCCAGCAGTTATGGGACAGGGGGCGTATATGGCTACACCTTC. This translates into CASSYGTGGVYGYTF.

This CDR3 reads CASSGGAGGPYEQYF. CDR3 coding DNA: TGCGCCAGCAGCGGGGGGGCGGGAGGCCCCTACGAGCAGTACTTC. The chain employs TRBV5-1 and TRBJ2-7; 8 positions match TRBD2. Germline assignment: CDR1 SGHRS and CDR2 YFSETQ. The CDR3 has 15 amino acids. Losses at the gene ends were 4 bases for V and 2 bases for J; bases not matched to a gene: 8. Drawing the rest from reference TRBV5-1 and TRBJ2-7, the complete variable domain is KAGVTQTPRYLIKTRGQQVTLSCSPISGHRSVSWYQQTPGQGLQFLFEYFSETQRNKGNFPGRFSGRQFSNSRSEMNVSTLELGDSALYLCASSGGAGGPYEQYFGPGTRLTVT.

This clone was seen a single time. The chain links TRBV5-3 to TRBJ1-5, with D unresolved. TRBV5-3 is an ORF; its function is uncertain. The CDR3 is made up of 16 amino acids. V gave up 9 bases and J gave up 0 bases, with 19 bases separating them. CDR3 amino acids: CATSGLVGDSNQPQHF. For the CDR3, the DNA is TGTGCCACCTCGGGCCTGGTCGGTGATAGCAATCAGCCCCAGCATTTT.

CDR3 sequence reads: CASSQDLIRSGGYNEQFF. CDR3 DNA sequence: TGCGCCAGCAGCCAAGATCTAATACGGAGCGGCGGCTACAATGAGCAGTTCTTC. The rearrangement links TRBV4-3 to TRBJ2-1, with D perhaps TRBD2 (5 bases). Trimming pared 0 bases from V and 3 bases from J, leaving 18 bases between. The CDR3 contains 18 residues. Per germline, CDR1 LGHNA and CDR2 YSLEER.

The chain joins TRBV10-1 to TRBJ1-4; D ambiguous. V was shortened by 0 bases and J by 8 bases, with 10 bases between the two germline ends. The germline CDR1 and CDR2 sequences are WNHNN and SYGVQD (reference sequence). The CDR3 extends over 14 amino acids. The CDR3 DNA is TGCGCCAGCAGTGAGTCAGTCCGAGGGGAAAAACTGTTTTTT. Protein: CASSESVRGEKLFF.

This chain uses TRBV7-9 with TRBJ2-7; 10 nucleotides line up with TRBD1. This CDR3 has 13 residues. CDR1 and CDR2 (germline): SEHNR, FQNEAQ (reference sequence). V lost 5 bases, J lost 11 bases, and 9 bases stayed unmatched. The CDR3 is CASSLGTGETKYF. The CDR3 bases are TGTGCCAGCAGCCTGGGGACAGGGGAAACGAAGTACTTC.

The V call is TRBV25-1, the J call TRBJ2-3; perhaps TRBD1 as D (6 bases). The length of the CDR3 is 16 residues. Trimming removed 1 base from V and 1 base from J, with 12 bases in between. Germline V gives CDR1 MGHDK, CDR2 SYGVNS. CDR3 DNA: TGTGCCAGCAGTGAATTTAGGGCAGGGGGCACAGATACGCAGTATTTT. It translates to CASSEFRAGGTDTQYF.

The V gene is TRBV18, the J gene TRBJ2-1; 9 bases line up with TRBD1. This CDR3 is 17 amino acids long. Germline V CDR1 and CDR2: KGHSH, LQKENI. The V gene end was trimmed by 1 base and the J gene end by 7 bases; junction bases not matched to a gene: 11. The CDR3 sequence is CASSPLSGTGNGNEQFF. In DNA, the CDR3 is TGTGCCAGCTCACCACTCTCCGGGACAGGGAATGGGAATGAGCAGTTCTTC.

This chain uses TRBV7-2 with TRBJ2-6, with a possible D match to TRBD1 (7 bases). CDR3 length equals 17 residues. The germline gives CDR1 SGHTA, CDR2 FQGNSA. V lost 2 bases and J lost 2, with 13 bases in between. The CDR3 DNA follows: TGTGCCAGCAGCTTACCCAGGGGGGTTGCTGGGGCCAACGTCCTGACTTTC. It codes for CASSLPRGVAGANVLTF.

V gene TRBV28 combines with J gene TRBJ1-1; unclear D gene. V lost 5 bases and J lost 0, with 7 bases in between. Germline V gene data show CDR1 as MDHEN and CDR2 as SYDVKM. There are 13 residues in the CDR3. CDR3 residues: CASSPRMNTEAFF. The CDR3 DNA follows: TGTGCCAGCAGTCCAAGGATGAACACTGAAGCTTTCTTT.

The chain couples TRBV3-1 (or the pseudogene TRBV3-2) to TRBJ2-7; a possible D gene is TRBD2 (6 bases). The CDR3 runs 15 residues. CDR1 is LGHDT and CDR2 is YNNKEL in the germline V gene (reference sequence). The V and J ends lost 2 bases and 5 bases respectively, with 16 bases between them. CDR3 protein: CASSQNPRRVNEQYF. In DNA, the CDR3 is TGTGCCAGCAGCCAAAACCCTAGGAGGGTCAACGAGCAGTACTTC.

The chain couples TRBV28 to TRBJ2-1, with D possibly being TRBD2 (6 bases). Germline V gene data show CDR1 as MDHEN and CDR2 as SYDVKM. The ends were cut back, 4 bases at V and 2 bases at J, with 15 bases in the middle. The CDR3 contains 16 residues. The CDR3 DNA reads TGTGCCAGCAGTTCGGCCGGGACTTCTCCCTACAATGAGCAGTTCTTC. It specifies CASSSAGTSPYNEQFF. Looking up the rest from reference TRBV28 and TRBJ2-1 gives the full variable domain: DVKVTQSSRYLVKRTGEKVFLECVQDMDHENMFWYRQDPGLGLRLIYFSYDVKMKEKGDIPEGYSVSREKKERFSLILESASTNQTSMYLCASSSAGTSPYNEQFFGPGTRLTVL.

The chain couples TRBV7-2 to TRBJ2-2, with 7 bases fitting TRBD2. J gave up 5 bases and V 8 bases, and 8 bases lay outside the gene matches. The CDR3 contains 14 residues. Per germline, CDR1 SGHTA and CDR2 FQGNSA. CDR3 loop: CASDRGRKTGELFF. CDR3 bases: TGTGCCAGCGATCGCGGGAGAAAAACCGGGGAGCTGTTTTTT.

This clone has just a few counts. The chain joins TRBV5-6 to TRBJ2-7; the D is unclear. The CDR3 totals 13 residues. V lost 0 bases to trimming and J lost 2 bases, with 6 bases between them. The germline V gene encodes CDR1 SGHDT and CDR2 YYEEEE. CDR3: CASSLDGPYEQYF. For the CDR3, the DNA is TGTGCCAGCAGCTTGGACGGACCCTACGAGCAGTACTTC.

The rearrangement uses TRBV28 and TRBJ1-2, with 7 bases aligning to TRBD1. V was clipped by 6 bases and J by 10 bases; unmatched bases: 8. The CDR3 extends over 12 amino acids. Germline CDR1 reads MDHEN; CDR2 reads SYDVKM. This chain's CDR3 is CASSVQGSFYTF. CDR3 DNA: TGTGCCAGCAGCGTACAGGGGTCTTTCTACACCTTC.

The CDR3 is CSVSSQGNQPQHF. The CDR3 DNA reads TGCAGCGTTTCGAGTCAAGGCAATCAGCCCCAGCATTTT. The V call is TRBV29-1, the J call TRBJ1-5; D unresolved. The ends were cut back, 5 bases at V and 2 bases at J, with 10 bases in the middle. Germline CDR1 reads SQVTM; CDR2 reads ANQGSEA. The CDR3 is 13 residues long.